This passage covers 3 T cell receptor beta chains from one sample sequenced in a study of shared clonotypes between healthy human individuals. Some clones are missing from TCRdb's copy, which holds only in-frame ones; the method was immunoSEQ multiplex PCR. The sample has roughly 2.2 million clones; roughly 93% are singletons. Source material: naive CD4+ T cells from PBMCs. Stated subset: CD45RA+ positively selected. The receptors derive from a man aged 18 to 30 in good health. Some clones in this sample may be carry-over from other donors' samples.

V is TRBV15 and J is TRBJ1-2; no clear D gene. Germline values: CDR1 LNHNV, CDR2 YYDKDF (reference sequence). Trimming left V 8 bases short and J 4 bases short, with 11 bases between. The CDR3 extends over 12 amino acids. CDR3 sequence reads: CATAGGGYGYTF. The CDR3 nucleotides read TGTGCCACCGCGGGAGGAGGCTATGGCTACACCTTC.

The chain couples TRBV5-4 to TRBJ2-2, with a possible D match to TRBD2 (6 bases). The CDR3 runs to 15 residues. Trimming took off 4 bases at V and 2 bases at J, with 12 bases between the two ends. Germline V gives CDR1 SGHNT, CDR2 YYREEE (reference sequence). The CDR3 reads CASSPGLINTGELFF. The DNA of the CDR3 is TGTGCCAGCAGCCCTGGACTAATTAACACCGGGGAGCTGTTTTTT. Combining the CDR3 with reference TRBV5-4 and TRBJ2-2 gives the whole variable domain ETGVTQSPTHLIKTRGQQVTLRCSSQSGHNTVSWYQQALGQGPQFIFQYYREEENGRGNFPPRFSGLQFPNYSSELNVNALELDDSALYLCASSPGLINTGELFFGEGSRLTVL.

Turning to this clone: A junction end diverges from the germline sequence, so it may reflect a read error. Additional DNA sequences in this sample encode the identical CDR3. The chain has TRBV18 and TRBJ2-3; 11 positions match TRBD2. Germline V gene lookup returns CDR1 KGHSH and CDR2 LQKENI. The CDR3 sequence is 15 residues long. For the CDR3, the DNA is TGTGCCAGCTCCCCACTAGCGGGAGTAACAGATACGCAGTATTTT. Its translation is CASSPLAGVTDTQYF.